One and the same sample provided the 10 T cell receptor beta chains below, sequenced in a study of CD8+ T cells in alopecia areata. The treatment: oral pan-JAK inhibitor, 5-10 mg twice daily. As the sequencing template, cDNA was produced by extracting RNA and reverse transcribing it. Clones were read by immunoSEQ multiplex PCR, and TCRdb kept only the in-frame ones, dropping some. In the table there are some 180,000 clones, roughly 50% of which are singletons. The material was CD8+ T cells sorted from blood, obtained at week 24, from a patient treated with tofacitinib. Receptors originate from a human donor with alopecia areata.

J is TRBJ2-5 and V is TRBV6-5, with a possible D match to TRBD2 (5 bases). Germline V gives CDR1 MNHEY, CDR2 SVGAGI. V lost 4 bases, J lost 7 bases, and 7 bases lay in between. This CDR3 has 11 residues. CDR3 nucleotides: TGTGCCAGCAGTTTTGGAGGGACCCAGTACTTC. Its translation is CASSFGGTQYF.

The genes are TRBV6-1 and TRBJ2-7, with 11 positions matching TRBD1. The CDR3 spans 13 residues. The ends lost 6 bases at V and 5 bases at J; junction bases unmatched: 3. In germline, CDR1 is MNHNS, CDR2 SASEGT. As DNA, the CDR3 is TGTGCCAGCAGGGACAGGGGGCGCGACGAGCAGTACTTC. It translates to CASRDRGRDEQYF.

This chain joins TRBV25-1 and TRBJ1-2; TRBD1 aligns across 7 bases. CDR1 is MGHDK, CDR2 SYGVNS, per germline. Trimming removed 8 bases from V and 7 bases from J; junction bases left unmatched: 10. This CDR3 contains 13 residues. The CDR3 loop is CASGRRGGGGYTF. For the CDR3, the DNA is TGTGCCAGCGGGAGGAGAGGGGGCGGTGGCTACACCTTC.

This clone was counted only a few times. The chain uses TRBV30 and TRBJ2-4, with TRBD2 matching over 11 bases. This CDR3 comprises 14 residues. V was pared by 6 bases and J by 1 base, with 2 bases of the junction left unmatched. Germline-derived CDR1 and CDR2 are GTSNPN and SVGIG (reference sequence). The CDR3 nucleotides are TGTGCCTGCGGGACTAGCGGCGCCAAAAACATTCAGTACTTC. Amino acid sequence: CACGTSGAKNIQYF.

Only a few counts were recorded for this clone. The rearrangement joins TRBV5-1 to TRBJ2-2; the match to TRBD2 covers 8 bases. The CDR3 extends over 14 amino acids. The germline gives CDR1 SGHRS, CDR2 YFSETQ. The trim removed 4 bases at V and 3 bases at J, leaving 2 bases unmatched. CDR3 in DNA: TGCGCCAGCAGCAGTAGCGGGGACACCGGGGAGCTGTTTTTT. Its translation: CASSSSGDTGELFF. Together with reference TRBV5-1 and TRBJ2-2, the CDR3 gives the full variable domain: KAGVTQTPRYLIKTRGQQVTLSCSPISGHRSVSWYQQTPGQGLQFLFEYFSETQRNKGNFPGRFSGRQFSNSRSEMNVSTLELGDSALYLCASSSSGDTGELFFGEGSRLTVL.

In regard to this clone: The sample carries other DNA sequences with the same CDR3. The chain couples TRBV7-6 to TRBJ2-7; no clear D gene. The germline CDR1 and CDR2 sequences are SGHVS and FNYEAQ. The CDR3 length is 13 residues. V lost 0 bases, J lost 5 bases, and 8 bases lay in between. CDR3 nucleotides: TGTGCCAGCAGCTTAGCGCAAGGGAACGAGCAGTACTTC. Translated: CASSLAQGNEQYF.

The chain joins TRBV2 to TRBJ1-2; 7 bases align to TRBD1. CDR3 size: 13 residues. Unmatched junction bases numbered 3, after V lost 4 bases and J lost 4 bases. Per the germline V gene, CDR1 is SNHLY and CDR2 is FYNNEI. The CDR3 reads CASSGGTAYGYTF. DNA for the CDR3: TGTGCCAGCAGTGGGGGGACAGCCTATGGCTACACCTTC.

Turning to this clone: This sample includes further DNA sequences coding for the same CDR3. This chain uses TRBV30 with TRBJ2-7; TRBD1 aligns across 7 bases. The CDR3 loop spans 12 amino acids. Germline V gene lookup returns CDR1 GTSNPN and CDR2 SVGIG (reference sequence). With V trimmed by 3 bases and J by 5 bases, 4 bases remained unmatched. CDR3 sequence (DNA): TGTGCCTGGAGCCTGACAGGGAACGAGCAGTACTTC. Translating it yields CAWSLTGNEQYF.

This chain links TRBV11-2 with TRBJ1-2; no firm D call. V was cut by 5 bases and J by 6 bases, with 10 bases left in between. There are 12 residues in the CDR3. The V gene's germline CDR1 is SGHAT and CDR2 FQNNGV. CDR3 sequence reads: CASSRSPDGYTF. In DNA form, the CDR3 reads TGTGCCAGCAGCAGAAGCCCAGATGGCTACACCTTC. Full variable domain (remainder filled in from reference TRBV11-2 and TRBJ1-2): EAGVAQSPRYKIIEKRQSVAFWCNPISGHATLYWYQQILGQGPKLLIQFQNNGVVDDSQLPKDRFSAERLKGVDSTLKIQPAKLEDSAVYLCASSRSPDGYTFGSGTRLTVV.

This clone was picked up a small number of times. CDR3 in DNA: TGTGCCAGCAGCGACCCCGGGACAGGGGAAACCGGGGAGCTGTTTTTT. The encoded protein is CASSDPGTGETGELFF. J is TRBJ2-2 and V is TRBV9, with 10 bases identical to TRBD1. The CDR3 length is 16 residues. V lost 3 bases, J lost 5 bases, and 7 bases stayed unmatched. The germline V gene encodes CDR1 SGDLS and CDR2 YYNGEE. Combining the CDR3 with reference TRBV9 and TRBJ2-2 gives the whole variable domain DSGVTQTPKHLITATGQRVTLRCSPRSGDLSVYWYQQSLDQGLQFLIQYYNGEERAKGNILERFSAQQFPDLHSELNLSSLELGDSALYFCASSDPGTGETGELFFGEGSRLTVL.